This passage covers 27 T cell receptor beta chains from one sample sequenced in a study of cytotoxic CD8 clonotypes in ibrutinib-treated CLL. TCRdb's copy holds only in-frame clones and misses some; the assay was immunoSEQ multiplex PCR. The sample has about 200,000 clones, 70% seen once. The specimen was PBMCs, collected after 12 months of ibrutinib treatment. The receptors derive from a human donor with chronic lymphocytic leukemia.

The V call is TRBV6-5, the J call TRBJ1-5, with 7 positions matching TRBD1. The germline gives CDR1 MNHEY, CDR2 SVGAGI. This CDR3 spans 15 amino acids. J gave up 0 bases and V 6 bases, and 5 bases lay outside the gene matches. The CDR3 DNA reads as TGTGCCAGCAGGCGGGACAGATATAGCAATCAGCCCCAGCATTTT. Protein product: CASRRDRYSNQPQHF.

This clone occurred once. The chain combines TRBV27 with TRBJ1-5, with D uncertain. The CDR3 runs 14 residues. CDR1 is MNHEY, CDR2 SMNVEV, per germline (reference sequence). Trimming shortened V by 3 bases and J by 2 bases, and 8 bases separated the two germline ends. CDR3 region: CASSFGLGNQPQHF. The CDR3 coding sequence is TGTGCCAGCAGTTTTGGGTTGGGCAATCAGCCCCAGCATTTT.

J is TRBJ1-2 and V is TRBV27; D unresolved. This CDR3 has 10 residues. With 10 bases removed from V and 4 bases from J, the gap between germline ends came to 7 bases. CDR1 is MNHEY and CDR2 is SMNVEV in the germline V gene (reference sequence). CDR3 region: CANGSYGYTF. The DNA of the CDR3 is TGTGCCAACGGCAGCTATGGCTACACCTTC.

The rearrangement links TRBV19 to TRBJ2-3; D is undetermined. The V gene lost 5 bases and the J gene lost 1 base, with 10 bases spanning the gap. The germline gives CDR1 LNHDA, CDR2 SQIVND (reference sequence). The CDR3 covers 14 residues. In DNA, the CDR3 is TGTGCCAGTAGTTCCCGTCGAGGCACAGATACGCAGTATTTT. Amino acid sequence: CASSSRRGTDTQYF.

The V gene is TRBV15, the J gene TRBJ1-5; possibly TRBD1 for D (6 bases). The V end lost 5 bases, the J end lost 3 bases, and 17 bases lay between the germline ends. The germline V gene has CDR1 LNHNV and CDR2 YYDKDF (reference sequence). There are 16 residues in the CDR3. CDR3 region: CATSRGQHLNNQPQHF. The CDR3 DNA sequence: TGTGCCACCAGCCGCGGACAGCATTTGAACAATCAGCCCCAGCATTTT.

V usage is TRBV25-1 and J usage is TRBJ1-2; possible D gene TRBD1, 6 bases. Germline V gene lookup returns CDR1 MGHDK and CDR2 SYGVNS. V shed 5 bases and J shed 5 bases, with 15 bases lying between them. The CDR3 spans 14 residues. DNA for the CDR3: TGTGCCAGCAGTAGGGGTGGGACAATGTATGGCTACACCTTC. The encoded protein is CASSRGGTMYGYTF.

This chain uses TRBV9 with TRBJ2-5; 10 nucleotides line up with TRBD2. The V gene's germline CDR1 is SGDLS and CDR2 YYNGEE. With 0 bases clipped from V and 2 bases from J, the junction kept 4 bases outside the gene matches. There are 16 residues in the CDR3. CDR3 in DNA: TGTGCCAGCAGCGTAGGCGTTAGCGGGGGGCAAGAGACCCAGTACTTC. Amino acid sequence: CASSVGVSGGQETQYF.

This sequence joins TRBV27 and TRBJ1-5, with 8 bases aligning to TRBD1. The CDR3 loop spans 14 amino acids. CDR1 and CDR2 (germline): MNHEY, SMNVEV (reference sequence). With V trimmed by 8 bases and J by 2 bases, 5 bases remained unmatched. The CDR3 region is CASHAQGGNQPQHF. The CDR3, as DNA: TGTGCCAGCCATGCACAGGGGGGCAATCAGCCCCAGCATTTT.

The chain combines TRBV9 with TRBJ2-5, with D possibly being TRBD1 (5 bases). The germline V gene encodes CDR1 SGDLS and CDR2 YYNGEE. V was cut by 2 bases and J by 2 bases, with 16 bases left in between. This CDR3 is 16 amino acids long. The CDR3 loop is CASSVFSFQGQETQYF. In DNA, the CDR3 is TGTGCCAGCAGCGTTTTCTCATTCCAGGGTCAAGAGACCCAGTACTTC.

This chain connects TRBV27 to TRBJ2-7; tentatively, D is TRBD1 or TRBD2 (5 bases each). CDR3 size: 14 residues. The ends were cut back, 6 bases at V and 3 bases at J, with 15 bases in the middle. Germline CDR1 reads MNHEY; CDR2 reads SMNVEV (reference sequence). The CDR3 loop is CASRLGTDSYEQYF. The DNA for the CDR3 is TGTGCCAGCAGGCTTGGGACCGATAGCTACGAGCAGTACTTC.

The chain recombines TRBV6-5 with TRBJ1-1; D not resolved. CDR3 length equals 13 residues. With 10 bases removed from V and 1 base from J, the gap between germline ends came to 13 bases. Per germline, CDR1 MNHEY and CDR2 SVGAGI. The CDR3 sequence is CATGRLANTEAFF. In nucleotides, the CDR3 is TGTGCCACCGGGAGACTGGCGAACACTGAAGCTTTCTTT.

The rearrangement links TRBV28 to TRBJ2-7; 8 bases are shared with TRBD1. Trimming cost V 5 bases and J 7 bases; bases outside gene matches: 13. Germline values: CDR1 MDHEN, CDR2 SYDVKM. The CDR3 loop spans 15 amino acids. CDR3 loop: CASSPPGTGLGEQYF. The DNA of the CDR3 is TGTGCCAGCAGTCCCCCCGGGACAGGCTTGGGGGAGCAGTACTTC. Looking up the rest from reference TRBV28 and TRBJ2-7 gives the full variable domain: DVKVTQSSRYLVKRTGEKVFLECVQDMDHENMFWYRQDPGLGLRLIYFSYDVKMKEKGDIPEGYSVSREKKERFSLILESASTNQTSMYLCASSPPGTGLGEQYFGPGTRLTVT.

The table lists this clone with a count of one. An end of the junction differs from the germline gene, which may be a read error. The V gene is TRBV7-7, the J gene TRBJ1-5, with 7 bases that match TRBD1. CDR3 length equals 16 residues. The germline V gene encodes CDR1 SSHAT and CDR2 FNYEAQ (reference sequence). The CDR3 loop is CASSLTPDRVDQPQHF. DNA for the CDR3: TGTGCTAGCAGCTTGACCCCAGACAGGGTAGATCAGCCCCAGCATTTT.

For the CDR3, the DNA is TGCGCCAGCAGCTTGGTGGGGACAGGGAGAGCAGGAGGCTACGAGCAGTACTTC. This codes for CASSLVGTGRAGGYEQYF. The V call is TRBV5-1, the J call TRBJ2-7, with 9 bases lining up with TRBD1. The J segment lost 3 bases and the V segment lost 0 bases, leaving 13 bases of the junction unmatched. Germline V gene lookup returns CDR1 SGHRS and CDR2 YFSETQ. The CDR3 has 18 residues.

The chain combines TRBV7-9 with TRBJ1-1, with a tentative D call TRBD1 (5 bases). V was trimmed by 6 bases and J by 4 bases, leaving 15 bases between them. Germline CDR1 SEHNR, CDR2 FQNEAQ (reference sequence). This CDR3 contains 14 residues. In nucleotides, the CDR3 is TGTGCCAGCAGTTCTCAGGGCGGGCCCACTGAAGCTTTCTTT. Its protein is CASSSQGGPTEAFF. The full variable domain, in which reference TRBV7-9 and TRBJ1-1 provide the parts outside the CDR3, is DTGVSQNPRHKITKRGQNVTFRCDPISEHNRLYWYRQTLGQGPEFLTYFQNEAQLEKSRLLSDRFSAERPKGSFSTLEIQRTEQGDSAMYLCASSSQGGPTEAFFGQGTRLTVV.

This rearrangement joins TRBV28 to TRBJ2-7; possible D gene TRBD1, 6 bases. The V and J ends lost 9 bases and 1 base respectively, with 16 bases between them. CDR3 length equals 14 residues. Germline-derived CDR1 and CDR2 are MDHEN and SYDVKM. In nucleotides, the CDR3 is TGTGCCAGTCCTAACCCGGGACAATCCTACGAGCAGTACTTC. Translated, it gives CASPNPGQSYEQYF.

This chain uses TRBV19 with TRBJ2-3; the D is unclear. CDR3 length equals 14 residues. The ends were cut back, 7 bases at V and 0 bases at J, with 11 bases in the middle. Per germline, CDR1 LNHDA and CDR2 SQIVND (reference sequence). For the CDR3, the DNA is TGTGCCAGTACGAGCGTGTCTAGCACAGATACGCAGTATTTT. Its translation is CASTSVSSTDTQYF.

This chain connects TRBV9 to TRBJ1-2, with a weak D call TRBD1 (5 bases). Trimming shortened V by 3 bases and J by 3 bases, and 12 bases separated the two germline ends. CDR3 length: 14 residues. Germline values: CDR1 SGDLS, CDR2 YYNGEE. CDR3 in DNA: TGTGCCAGCAGCGCTCTAGGGACCGACTATGGCTACACCTTC. It encodes CASSALGTDYGYTF.

The sample holds one count of this clone. The chain is built from TRBV6-6 and TRBJ2-7, with 8 positions matching TRBD1. Germline V gene sequence: CDR1 MNHNY, CDR2 SVGAGI (reference sequence). The V gene end was trimmed by 2 bases and the J gene end by 2 bases; junction bases not matched to a gene: 5. This CDR3 is built from 15 residues. This chain's CDR3 is CASSYEGQGPYEQYF. DNA for the CDR3: TGTGCCAGCAGTTACGAAGGACAGGGTCCCTACGAGCAGTACTTC.

V is TRBV6-6 and J is TRBJ2-1; D may be TRBD1 or TRBD2 (6 bases each). This CDR3 is 15 amino acids long. V was shortened by 5 bases and J by 0 bases, with 11 bases between the two germline ends. Germline V gene lookup returns CDR1 MNHNY and CDR2 SVGAGI (reference sequence). CDR3 sequence (DNA): TGTGCCAGCAGTAAAGGGGGGAGCTCCTACAATGAGCAGTTCTTC. Amino acid sequence: CASSKGGSSYNEQFF.

The chain recombines TRBV11-2 with TRBJ1-2; unclear D gene. V lost 1 base to trimming and J lost 4 bases, with 7 bases between them. Germline loops: CDR1 SGHAT, CDR2 FQNNGV. The CDR3 has 13 amino acids. Here the CDR3 reads CASSLGDFYGYTF. Here the CDR3 DNA reads TGTGCCAGCAGCTTAGGAGATTTCTATGGCTACACCTTC.

The rearrangement joins TRBV7-9 to TRBJ1-4; D is uncertain. The CDR3 sequence is 16 residues long. The germline CDR1 and CDR2 sequences are SEHNR and FQNEAQ (reference sequence). V lost 1 base and J lost 0, with 9 bases in between. CDR3 in amino acids: CASSLGSGATNEKLFF. The CDR3 DNA is TGTGCCAGCAGCTTAGGGAGCGGCGCAACTAATGAAAAACTGTTTTTT.

This clone appeared a few times. The V and J genes are TRBV6-6 and TRBJ1-1; 11 bases match TRBD1. The CDR3 is 14 amino acids. The ends lost 3 bases at V and 7 bases at J; junction bases unmatched: 4. Germline CDR1 is MNHNY and CDR2 is SVGAGI (reference sequence). DNA for the CDR3: TGTGCCAGCAGTTATTCGGACAGGGGGCATGAAGCTTTCTTT. This encodes CASSYSDRGHEAFF.

This clone occurred once. DNA of the CDR3: TGCAGCGTTGAGGGGAGTCCCAATGAGCAGTTCTTC. Protein sequence: CSVEGSPNEQFF. V gene TRBV29-1 combines with J gene TRBJ2-1; TRBD2 is a possible D gene (5 bases). Germline V lookup: CDR1 SQVTM, CDR2 ANQGSEA. Trimming shortened V by 3 bases and J by 6 bases, and 9 bases separated the two germline ends. This CDR3 has 12 amino acids.

This clone was recorded once. The chain uses TRBV7-9 and TRBJ1-5, with TRBD1 as a possible D gene (5 bases). The CDR3 sequence is 15 residues long. V lost 5 bases to trimming and J lost 5 bases, with 16 bases between them. CDR1 is SEHNR and CDR2 is FQNEAQ in the germline V gene (reference sequence). As DNA, the CDR3 is TGTGCCAGCAGCGGACCCGACAGAGGTTATCAGCCCCAGCATTTT. Protein product: CASSGPDRGYQPQHF.

This clone was counted a few times. The rearrangement uses TRBV7-2 and TRBJ1-3, with D tentatively TRBD1 (6 bases). This CDR3 has 14 residues. Trimming took off 4 bases at V and 1 base at J, with 8 bases between the two ends. CDR1 and CDR2 (germline): SGHTA, FQGNSA. CDR3 protein: CASSSRGSGNTIYF. CDR3 nucleotide sequence: TGTGCCAGCAGCTCCAGGGGATCTGGAAACACCATATATTTT. Full variable domain (rest looked up from reference TRBV7-2 and TRBJ1-3): GAGVSQSPSNKVTEKGKDVELRCDPISGHTALYWYRQSLGQGLEFLIYFQGNSAPDKSGLPSDRFSAERTGGSVSTLTIQRTQQEDSAVYLCASSSRGSGNTIYFGEGSWLTVV.

This clone occurred a few times. The gene calls are TRBV7-3 and TRBJ1-2, with 11 nucleotides matching TRBD1. CDR3 length equals 16 residues. The germline V gene encodes CDR1 SGHTA and CDR2 FQGTGA. J was trimmed by 4 bases and V by 7 bases; bases with no gene match: 11. The CDR3 protein is CASTRTGGATSYGYTF. The CDR3 nucleotides are TGTGCCAGCACCCGGACAGGGGGCGCGACAAGCTATGGCTACACCTTC.